This TCR beta chain was observed in a study of T cell responses to AZD1222 COVID-19 vaccine. Study conclusions and caveats: The breadth and depth of Spike-specific TCRs increased once two AZD1222 doses had been given. The reported proportion of spike-specific TCRs targeting unmutated variant regions was nearly half. Among AZD1222 vaccinees, only five or six were seropositive at baseline.

The CDR3 length is 15 residues. Germline values: CDR1 MNHEY, CDR2 SVGAGI. Trimming cost V 5 bases and J 6 bases; bases outside gene matches: 6. As concerns this clone: Its antigen remains unknown.

The protocol was immunoSEQ multiplex PCR, while the TCRdb copy is restricted to in-frame clones and leaves out a portion. The sample consists of some 79,000 clones, about 78% of them appearing once. Second-dose schedules of about 4 or about 12 weeks were combined. Material: peripheral blood, obtained 28 days after the second AZD1222 dose. The receptor was derived from an adult who received the AZD1222 COVID-19 vaccine. The V call is TRBV6-5, the J call TRBJ2-1; 11 nucleotides align to TRBD2. The CDR3 loop is CASSRTGTSGNEQFF. For the CDR3, the DNA is TGTGCCAGCAGTAGGACCGGGACTAGCGGCAATGAGCAGTTCTTC.